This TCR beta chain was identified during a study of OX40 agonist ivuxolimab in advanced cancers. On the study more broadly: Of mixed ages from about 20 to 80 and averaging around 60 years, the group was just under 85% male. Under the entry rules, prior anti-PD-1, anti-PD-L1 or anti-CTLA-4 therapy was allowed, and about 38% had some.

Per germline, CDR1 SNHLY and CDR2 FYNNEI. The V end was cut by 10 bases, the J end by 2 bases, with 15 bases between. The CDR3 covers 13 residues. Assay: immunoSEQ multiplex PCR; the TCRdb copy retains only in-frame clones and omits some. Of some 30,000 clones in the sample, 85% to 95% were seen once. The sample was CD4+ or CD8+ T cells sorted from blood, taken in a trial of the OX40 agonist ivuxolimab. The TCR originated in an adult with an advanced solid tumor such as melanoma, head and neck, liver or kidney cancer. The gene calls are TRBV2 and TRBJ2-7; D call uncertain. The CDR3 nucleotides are TGTGCCACCCTTGGGTTAGAGGCCTACGAGCAGTACTTC. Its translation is CATLGLEAYEQYF.